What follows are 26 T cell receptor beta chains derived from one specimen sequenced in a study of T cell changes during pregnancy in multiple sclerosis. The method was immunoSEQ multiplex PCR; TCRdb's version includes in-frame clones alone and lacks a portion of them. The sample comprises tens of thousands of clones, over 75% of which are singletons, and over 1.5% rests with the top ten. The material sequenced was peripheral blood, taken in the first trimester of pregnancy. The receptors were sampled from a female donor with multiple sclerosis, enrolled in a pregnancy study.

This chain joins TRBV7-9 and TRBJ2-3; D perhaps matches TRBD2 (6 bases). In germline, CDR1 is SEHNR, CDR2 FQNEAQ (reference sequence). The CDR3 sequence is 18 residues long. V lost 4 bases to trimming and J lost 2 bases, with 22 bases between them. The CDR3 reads CASSSIIRTKGVTDTQYF. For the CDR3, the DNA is TGTGCCAGCAGCTCTATCATACGGACTAAGGGAGTCACAGATACGCAGTATTTT.

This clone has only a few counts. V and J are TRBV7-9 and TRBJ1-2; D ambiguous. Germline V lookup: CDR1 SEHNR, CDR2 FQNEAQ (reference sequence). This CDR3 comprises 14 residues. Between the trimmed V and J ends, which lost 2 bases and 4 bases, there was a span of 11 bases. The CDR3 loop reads CASSLLTGSYGYTF. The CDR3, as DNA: TGTGCCAGCAGCTTATTAACCGGGAGCTATGGCTACACCTTC.

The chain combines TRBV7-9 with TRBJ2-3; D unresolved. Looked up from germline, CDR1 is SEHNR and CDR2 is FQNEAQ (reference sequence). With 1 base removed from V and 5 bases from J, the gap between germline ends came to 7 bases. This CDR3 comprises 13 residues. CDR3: CASSLGVVDTQYF. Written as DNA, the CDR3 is TGTGCCAGCAGCTTAGGAGTAGTAGATACGCAGTATTTT. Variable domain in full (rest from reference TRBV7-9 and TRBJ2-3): DTGVSQNPRHKITKRGQNVTFRCDPISEHNRLYWYRQTLGQGPEFLTYFQNEAQLEKSRLLSDRFSAERPKGSFSTLEIQRTEQGDSAMYLCASSLGVVDTQYFGPGTRLTVL.

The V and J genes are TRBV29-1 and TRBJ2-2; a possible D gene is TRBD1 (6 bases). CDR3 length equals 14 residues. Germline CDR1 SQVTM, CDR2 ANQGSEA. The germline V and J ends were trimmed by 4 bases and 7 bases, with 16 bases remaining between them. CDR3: CSVGGRRVDGELFF. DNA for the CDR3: TGCAGCGTTGGGGGGCGGCGGGTGGACGGGGAGCTGTTTTTT.

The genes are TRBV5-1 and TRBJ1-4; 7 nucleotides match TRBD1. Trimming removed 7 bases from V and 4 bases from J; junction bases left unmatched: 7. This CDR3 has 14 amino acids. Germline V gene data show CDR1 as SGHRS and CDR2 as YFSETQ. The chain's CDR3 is CASQAQGNNEKLFF. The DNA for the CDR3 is TGCGCCAGCCAGGCACAGGGGAATAATGAAAAACTGTTTTTT.

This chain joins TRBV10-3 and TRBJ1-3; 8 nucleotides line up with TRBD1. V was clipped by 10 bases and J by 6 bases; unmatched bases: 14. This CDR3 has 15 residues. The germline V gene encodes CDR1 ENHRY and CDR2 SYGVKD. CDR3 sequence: CATATSGGLENTIYF. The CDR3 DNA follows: TGTGCCACCGCCACATCAGGGGGCTTGGAAAACACCATATATTTT.

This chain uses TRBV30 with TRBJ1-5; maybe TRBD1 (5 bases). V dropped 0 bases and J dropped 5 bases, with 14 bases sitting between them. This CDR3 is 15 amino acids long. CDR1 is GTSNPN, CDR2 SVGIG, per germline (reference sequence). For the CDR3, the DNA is TGTGCCTGGAGTGTAAATTGGGGGGGGGATCAGCCCCAGCATTTT. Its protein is CAWSVNWGGDQPQHF. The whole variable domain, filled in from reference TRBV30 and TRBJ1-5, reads SQTIHQWPATLVQPVGSPLSLECTVEGTSNPNLYWYRQAAGRGLQLLFYSVGIGQISSEVPQNLSASRPQDRQFILSSKKLLLSDSGFYLCAWSVNWGGDQPQHFGDGTRLSIL.

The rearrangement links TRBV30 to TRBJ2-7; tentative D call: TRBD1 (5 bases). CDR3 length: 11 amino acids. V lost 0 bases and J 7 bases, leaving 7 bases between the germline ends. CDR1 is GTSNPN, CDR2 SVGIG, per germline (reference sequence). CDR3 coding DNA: TGTGCCTGGAGTGTGGGGCTTGAGCAGTACTTC. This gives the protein CAWSVGLEQYF.

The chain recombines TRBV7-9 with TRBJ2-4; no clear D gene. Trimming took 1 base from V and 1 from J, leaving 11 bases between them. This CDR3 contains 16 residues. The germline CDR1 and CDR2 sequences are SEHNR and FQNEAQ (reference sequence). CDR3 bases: TGTGCCAGCAGCTTAGGGGCTAACTGGGCCAAAAACATTCAGTACTTC. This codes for CASSLGANWAKNIQYF.

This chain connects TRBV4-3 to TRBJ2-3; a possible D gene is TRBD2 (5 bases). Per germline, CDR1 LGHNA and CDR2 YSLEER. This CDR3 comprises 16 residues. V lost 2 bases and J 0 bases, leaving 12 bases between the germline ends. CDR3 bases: TGCGCCAGCAGCCAATATGGGTCGGGGAGCACAGATACGCAGTATTTT. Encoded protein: CASSQYGSGSTDTQYF.

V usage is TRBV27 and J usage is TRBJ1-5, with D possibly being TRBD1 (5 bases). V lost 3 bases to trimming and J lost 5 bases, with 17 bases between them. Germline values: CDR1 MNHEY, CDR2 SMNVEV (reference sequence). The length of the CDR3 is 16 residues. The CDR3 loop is CASSFMQGKNYQPQHF. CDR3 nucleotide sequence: TGTGCCAGCAGTTTTATGCAGGGAAAAAATTATCAGCCCCAGCATTTT.

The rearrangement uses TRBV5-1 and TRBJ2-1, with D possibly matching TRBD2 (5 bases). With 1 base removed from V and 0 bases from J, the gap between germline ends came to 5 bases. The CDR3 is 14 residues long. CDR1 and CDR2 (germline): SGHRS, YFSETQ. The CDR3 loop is CASSLTSSYNEQFF. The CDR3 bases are TGCGCCAGCAGCTTGACTAGCTCCTACAATGAGCAGTTCTTC.

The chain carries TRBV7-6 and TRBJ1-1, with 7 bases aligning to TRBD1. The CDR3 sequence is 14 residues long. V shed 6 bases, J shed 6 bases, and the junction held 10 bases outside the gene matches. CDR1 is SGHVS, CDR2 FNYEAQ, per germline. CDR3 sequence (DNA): TGTGCCAGCAGGACGACAGGGAGCGACGCTGAAGCTTTCTTT. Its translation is CASRTTGSDAEAFF.

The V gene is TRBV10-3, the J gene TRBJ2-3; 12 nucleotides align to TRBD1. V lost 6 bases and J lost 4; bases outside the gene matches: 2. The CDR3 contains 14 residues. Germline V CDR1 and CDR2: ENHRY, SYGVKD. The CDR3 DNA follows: TGTGCCATCAGGGGGACAGGGGGCTCAGATACGCAGTATTTT. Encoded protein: CAIRGTGGSDTQYF.

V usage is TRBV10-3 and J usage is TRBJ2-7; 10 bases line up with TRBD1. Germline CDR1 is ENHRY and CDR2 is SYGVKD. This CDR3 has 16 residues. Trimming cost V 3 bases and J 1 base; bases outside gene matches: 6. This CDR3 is CAISDSGQGTSYEQYF. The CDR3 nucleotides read TGTGCCATCAGTGACTCGGGACAGGGGACGTCCTACGAGCAGTACTTC.

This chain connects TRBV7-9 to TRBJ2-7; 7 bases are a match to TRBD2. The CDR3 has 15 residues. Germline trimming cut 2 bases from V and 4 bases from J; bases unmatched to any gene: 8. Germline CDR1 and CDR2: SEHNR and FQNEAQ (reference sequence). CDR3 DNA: TGTGCCAGCAGCTTACCGGGCGGGAGTCAGTACGAGCAGTACTTC. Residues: CASSLPGGSQYEQYF.

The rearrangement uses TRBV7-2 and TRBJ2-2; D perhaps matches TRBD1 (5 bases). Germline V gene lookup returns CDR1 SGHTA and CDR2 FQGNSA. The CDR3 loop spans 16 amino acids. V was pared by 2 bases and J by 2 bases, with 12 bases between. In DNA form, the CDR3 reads TGTGCCAGCAGCTTACAGGGTCCGATTAACACCGGGGAGCTGTTTTTT. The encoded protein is CASSLQGPINTGELFF. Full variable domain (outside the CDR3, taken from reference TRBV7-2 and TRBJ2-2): GAGVSQSPSNKVTEKGKDVELRCDPISGHTALYWYRQSLGQGLEFLIYFQGNSAPDKSGLPSDRFSAERTGGSVSTLTIQRTQQEDSAVYLCASSLQGPINTGELFFGEGSRLTVL.

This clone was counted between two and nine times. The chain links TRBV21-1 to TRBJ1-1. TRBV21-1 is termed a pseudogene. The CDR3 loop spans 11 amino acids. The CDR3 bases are TGTGCCAGCAGCCCGGGGGGTGAAGCTTTCTTT. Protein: CASSPGGEAFF.

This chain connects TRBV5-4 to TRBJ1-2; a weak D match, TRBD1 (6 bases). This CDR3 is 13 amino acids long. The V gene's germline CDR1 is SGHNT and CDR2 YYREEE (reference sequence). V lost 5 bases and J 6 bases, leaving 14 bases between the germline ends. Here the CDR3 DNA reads TGTGCCAGCAGTTCGACAGGCGGTAATGGCTACACCTTC. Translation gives CASSSTGGNGYTF.

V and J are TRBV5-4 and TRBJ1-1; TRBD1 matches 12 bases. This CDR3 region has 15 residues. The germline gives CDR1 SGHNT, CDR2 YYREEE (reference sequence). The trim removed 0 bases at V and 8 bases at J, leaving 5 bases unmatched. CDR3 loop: CASSLGGQGASEAFF. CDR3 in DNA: TGTGCCAGCAGCTTGGGGGGACAGGGGGCTTCCGAAGCTTTCTTT.

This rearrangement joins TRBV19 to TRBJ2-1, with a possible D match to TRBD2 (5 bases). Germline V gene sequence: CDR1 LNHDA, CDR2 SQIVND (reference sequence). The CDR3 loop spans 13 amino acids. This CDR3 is CATGGPSYNEQFF. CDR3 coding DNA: TGTGCGACGGGCGGGCCTTCCTACAATGAGCAGTTCTTC.

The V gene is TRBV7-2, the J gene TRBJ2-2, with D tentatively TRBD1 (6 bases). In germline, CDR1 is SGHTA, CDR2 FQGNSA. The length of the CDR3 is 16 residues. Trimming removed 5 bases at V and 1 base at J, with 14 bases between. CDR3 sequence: CASSPTGLGNTGELFF. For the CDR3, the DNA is TGTGCCAGCAGCCCGACAGGCTTAGGGAACACCGGGGAGCTGTTTTTT. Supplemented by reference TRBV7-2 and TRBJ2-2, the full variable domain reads GAGVSQSPSNKVTEKGKDVELRCDPISGHTALYWYRQSLGQGLEFLIYFQGNSAPDKSGLPSDRFSAERTGGSVSTLTIQRTQQEDSAVYLCASSPTGLGNTGELFFGEGSRLTVL.

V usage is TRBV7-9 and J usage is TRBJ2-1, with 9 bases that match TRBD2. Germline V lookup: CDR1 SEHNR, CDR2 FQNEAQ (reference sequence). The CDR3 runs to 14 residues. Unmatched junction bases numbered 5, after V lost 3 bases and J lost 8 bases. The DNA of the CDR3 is TGTGCCAGCAGCTTTAGCGGGGGAACGCATGAGCAGTTCTTC. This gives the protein CASSFSGGTHEQFF.

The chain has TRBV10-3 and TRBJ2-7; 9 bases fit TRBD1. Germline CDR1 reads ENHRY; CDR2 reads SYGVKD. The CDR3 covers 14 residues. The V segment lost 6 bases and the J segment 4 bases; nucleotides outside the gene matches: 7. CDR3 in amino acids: CAISSGTGTYEQYF. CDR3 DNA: TGTGCCATCAGCTCCGGGACAGGGACATACGAGCAGTACTTC.

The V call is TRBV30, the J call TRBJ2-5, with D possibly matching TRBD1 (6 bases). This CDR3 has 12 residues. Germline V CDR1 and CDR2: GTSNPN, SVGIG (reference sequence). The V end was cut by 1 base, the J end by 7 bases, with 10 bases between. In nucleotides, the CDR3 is TGTGCCTGGAGTGGGGGGCTCGGGACCCAGTACTTC. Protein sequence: CAWSGGLGTQYF.

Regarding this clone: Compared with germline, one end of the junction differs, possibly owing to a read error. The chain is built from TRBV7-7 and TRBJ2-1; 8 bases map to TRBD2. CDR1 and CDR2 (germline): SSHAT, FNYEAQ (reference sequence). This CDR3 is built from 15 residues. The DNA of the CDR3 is TGTGCTAGCAGCTTTGAACTAGCGGACCACAATGAGCAGTTCTTC. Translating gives CASSFELADHNEQFF.